This T cell receptor (beta chain) appears in the sequencing data of a study of T cell responses to AZD1222 COVID-19 vaccine. Only in-frame clones appear in the TCRdb table, and some are missing; sequencing was by immunoSEQ multiplex PCR. The table shows around 180,000 clones, with roughly 88% occurring only once. This CDR3 has 14 amino acids. With 3 bases clipped from V and 10 bases from J, the junction kept 6 bases outside the gene matches. Looked up from germline, CDR1 is WNHNN and CDR2 is SYGVQD (reference sequence). The J gene is TRBJ1-6, the V gene TRBV10-1, with 7 bases identical to TRBD1. The sequence was collected from an adult in good health. The specimen comprised peripheral blood, sampled on day 0 of AZD1222 vaccination. CDR3 DNA sequence: TGCGCCAGCAGTGAAAGGGGGCTGGAATCACCCCTCCACTTT. The encoded protein is CASSERGLESPLHF.